This passage covers 28 T cell receptor beta chains from one sample sequenced in a study of cytomegalovirus exposure and HLA in healthy donors. PCR employed 60 Vbeta and 13 Jbeta primers. Here immunoSEQ multiplex PCR was the method, and the copy in TCRdb shows in-frame clones only, minus some. The sample carries around 130,000 clones, roughly three quarters recorded once. The sequenced material came from PBMCs. These receptors all come from a woman aged 25 to 39 in good health and CMV-seronegative.

V and J are TRBV4-1 and TRBJ1-2, with 7 bases identical to TRBD1. Germline values: CDR1 MGHRA, CDR2 YSYEKL. V shed 3 bases, J shed 4 bases, and the junction held 8 bases outside the gene matches. The CDR3 is 15 residues long. CDR3 DNA: TGCGCCAGCAGCCAGTTATGGACAGGCGGCTATGGCTACACCTTC. Encoded protein: CASSQLWTGGYGYTF.

In its sample, this clone was seen a few times. This sequence joins TRBV28 and TRBJ2-7; TRBD2 matches 7 bases. Germline V CDR1 and CDR2: MDHEN, SYDVKM. V dropped 3 bases and J dropped 10; count of bases not matched to a gene: 9. This CDR3 comprises 13 residues. CDR3 sequence (DNA): TGTGCCAGCAGTTTGGCGGCGGGAGCTTTACAGTACTTC. Translated: CASSLAAGALQYF.

This clone has a single count. The gene calls are TRBV7-9 and TRBJ2-3; 9 bases map to TRBD2. The CDR3 is 15 amino acids. Germline lookup yields CDR1 SEHNR and CDR2 FQNEAQ (reference sequence). J was trimmed by 2 bases and V by 5 bases; bases with no gene match: 5. CDR3 residues: CASSKRGANTDTQYF. The CDR3 nucleotides read TGTGCCAGCAGCAAGCGGGGGGCCAACACAGATACGCAGTATTTT.

Only a few counts were recorded for this clone. The rearrangement joins TRBV27 to TRBJ2-1; TRBD2 aligns across 12 bases. This CDR3 spans 18 amino acids. Trimming cost V 3 bases and J 5 bases; bases outside gene matches: 11. Germline V gene lookup returns CDR1 MNHEY and CDR2 SMNVEV (reference sequence). The CDR3 nucleotides are TGTGCCAGCAGTTTGAGGCTAGCGGGGGGGCCGGACCACAATGAGCAGTTCTTC. Amino acids: CASSLRLAGGPDHNEQFF.

This chain links TRBV7-9 with TRBJ1-1; 7 bases agree with TRBD1. The CDR3 is 14 amino acids. The V segment lost 5 bases and the J segment 13 bases; nucleotides outside the gene matches: 16. Germline V gene sequence: CDR1 SEHNR, CDR2 FQNEAQ (reference sequence). The CDR3 reads CASSPSTGWNLIFF. The CDR3 DNA reads TGTGCCAGCAGCCCGTCGACAGGGTGGAATCTAATTTTCTTT.

The rearrangement links TRBV14 to TRBJ2-1; 12 bases are a match to TRBD2. The CDR3 runs 18 residues. V shed 3 bases and J 3 bases; nucleotides not matched to a gene: 9. The V gene's germline CDR1 is SGHDN and CDR2 FVKESK. The CDR3 region is CASSHFSGTSGRYNEQFF. Written as DNA, the CDR3 is TGTGCCAGCAGCCACTTTTCCGGGACTAGCGGGCGCTACAATGAGCAGTTCTTC. Combining the CDR3 with reference TRBV14 and TRBJ2-1 gives the whole variable domain EAGVTQFPSHSVIEKGQTVTLRCDPISGHDNLYWYRRVMGKEIKFLLHFVKESKQDESGMPNNRFLAERTGGTYSTLKVQPAELEDSGVYFCASSHFSGTSGRYNEQFFGPGTRLTVL.

V and J are TRBV28 and TRBJ1-6; 9 positions match TRBD1. The CDR3 runs to 14 residues. Germline V CDR1 and CDR2: MDHEN, SYDVKM. V was clipped by 5 bases and J by 7 bases; unmatched bases: 3. CDR3 sequence (DNA): TGTGCCAGCAGTCCCGGACAGGGGAATTCACCCCTCCACTTT. Translation gives CASSPGQGNSPLHF.

CDR3 in DNA: TGTGCCAGCAGCGTCGGGACTAGCGGGGGTTCCTTAAGGGAGACCCAGTACTTC. Protein sequence: CASSVGTSGGSLRETQYF. The V gene is TRBV9, the J gene TRBJ2-5; 14 bases match TRBD2. The trim removed 2 bases at V and 5 bases at J, leaving 11 bases unmatched. Germline V gene data show CDR1 as SGDLS and CDR2 as YYNGEE. The CDR3 extends over 18 amino acids.

The chain joins TRBV29-1 to TRBJ2-1; D unresolved. CDR1 is SQVTM and CDR2 is ANQGSEA in the germline V gene. V shed 7 bases and J shed 4 bases, with 5 bases lying between them. CDR3 length equals 10 residues. The CDR3, as DNA: TGCAGCGCAGTATACAATGAGCAGTTCTTC. This sequence encodes CSAVYNEQFF.

The V and J genes are TRBV2 and TRBJ2-5; TRBD1 agrees at 9 bases. Germline V lookup: CDR1 SNHLY, CDR2 FYNNEI. V shed 7 bases and J 5 bases; nucleotides not matched to a gene: 8. The CDR3 contains 14 residues. The CDR3 region has the DNA TGTGCCAGCAAACCACAGGGGGCCGGGGAGACCCAGTACTTC. Translated, it gives CASKPQGAGETQYF. The whole variable domain, filled in from reference TRBV2 and TRBJ2-5, reads EPEVTQTPSHQVTQMGQEVILRCVPISNHLYFYWYRQILGQKVEFLVSFYNNEISEKSEIFDDQFSVERPDGSNFTLKIRSTKLEDSAMYFCASKPQGAGETQYFGPGTRLLVL.

For the CDR3, the DNA is TGTGCCAGCAGCTTTGGGGGGGCTTTCACCGGGGAGCTGTTTTTT. It translates to CASSFGGAFTGELFF. The chain couples TRBV7-9 to TRBJ2-2; a possible D gene is TRBD2 (7 bases). There are 15 residues in the CDR3. Trimming removed 3 bases from V and 4 bases from J, with 12 bases in between. CDR1 and CDR2 (germline): SEHNR, FQNEAQ (reference sequence).

The gene calls are TRBV2 and TRBJ1-5, with a possible D match to TRBD1 (6 bases). The V end lost 7 bases, the J end lost 5 bases, and 15 bases lay between the germline ends. The CDR3 is 14 amino acids. Germline assignment: CDR1 SNHLY and CDR2 FYNNEI. The CDR3 DNA follows: TGTGCCAGCAAATGGACAGCTGAGCATCAGCCCCAGCATTTT. It codes for CASKWTAEHQPQHF. The full variable domain, with the rest looked up from reference TRBV2 and TRBJ1-5, is EPEVTQTPSHQVTQMGQEVILRCVPISNHLYFYWYRQILGQKVEFLVSFYNNEISEKSEIFDDQFSVERPDGSNFTLKIRSTKLEDSAMYFCASKWTAEHQPQHFGDGTRLSIL.

The sample holds one count of this clone. The chain employs TRBV18 and TRBJ1-5; 7 bases line up with TRBD1. This CDR3 is 14 amino acids long. Germline values: CDR1 KGHSH, CDR2 LQKENI. The junction had 13 bases not matched to a gene; V was cut back by 6 bases and J by 11 bases. The CDR3 sequence is CASSAPGQPLSQHF. The CDR3 coding sequence is TGTGCCAGCTCGGCGCCGGGACAGCCCTTGTCCCAGCATTTT.

This clone was picked up a small number of times. The chain carries TRBV7-8 and TRBJ2-7, with a weak D call TRBD1 (6 bases). This CDR3 comprises 14 residues. Germline values: CDR1 SGHVS, CDR2 FQNEAQ. Trimming removed 2 bases at V and 2 bases at J, with 10 bases between. The CDR3 DNA reads as TGTGCCAGCAGCTTAAGTCAGGGGACCTACGAGCAGTACTTC. This encodes CASSLSQGTYEQYF. Supplemented by reference TRBV7-8 and TRBJ2-7, the full variable domain reads GAGVSQSPRYKVAKRGQDVALRCDPISGHVSLFWYQQALGQGPEFLTYFQNEAQLDKSGLPSDRFFAERPEGSVSTLKIQRTQQEDSAVYLCASSLSQGTYEQYFGPGTRLTVT.

The genes are TRBV5-8 and TRBJ2-7; 8 bases match TRBD1. CDR3 size: 14 residues. Germline loops: CDR1 SGHTS, CDR2 YDEGEE. V shed 7 bases and J 1 base; nucleotides not matched to a gene: 7. As DNA, the CDR3 is TGTGCCAGCGAGCCGGGACAGGATTCCTACGAGCAGTACTTC. Translation: CASEPGQDSYEQYF.

This clone turned up a few times. The chain combines TRBV5-1 with TRBJ2-7, with D perhaps matching TRBD2 (6 bases). The germline V and J ends were trimmed by 3 bases and 7 bases, with 14 bases remaining between them. The V gene's germline CDR1 is SGHRS and CDR2 YFSETQ. The CDR3 loop spans 13 amino acids. The DNA of the CDR3 is TGCGCCAGCAGCTCGGGGGTTAGTCGGGAGCAGTACTTC. Translating it yields CASSSGVSREQYF.

The CDR3 region has the DNA TGCGCCAGCTCCGTCGGGGGGCCGGCCTACGAGCAGTACTTC. The encoded protein is CASSVGGPAYEQYF. The chain recombines TRBV5-1 with TRBJ2-7; D perhaps matches TRBD2 (7 bases). Germline assignment: CDR1 SGHRS and CDR2 YFSETQ. Trimming took off 7 bases at V and 2 bases at J, with 16 bases between the two ends. This CDR3 region has 14 residues. Complete variable domain (other parts from reference TRBV5-1 and TRBJ2-7): KAGVTQTPRYLIKTRGQQVTLSCSPISGHRSVSWYQQTPGQGLQFLFEYFSETQRNKGNFPGRFSGRQFSNSRSEMNVSTLELGDSALYLCASSVGGPAYEQYFGPGTRLTVT.

The genes are TRBV19 and TRBJ2-1; D remains ambiguous. Germline V gene lookup returns CDR1 LNHDA and CDR2 SQIVND (reference sequence). Trimming removed 6 bases from V and 4 bases from J, with 10 bases in between. The CDR3 contains 13 residues. The CDR3 nucleotides read TGTGCCAGTAGGTGGTCAGGTTACAATGAGCAGTTCTTC. Its translation: CASRWSGYNEQFF.

This clone was counted a few times. The CDR3 here is CASSFPPRGSDTQYF. CDR3 sequence (DNA): TGCGCCAGCAGCTTCCCCCCCAGGGGCTCAGATACGCAGTATTTT. This rearrangement joins TRBV5-1 to TRBJ2-3; possible D gene TRBD1, 6 bases. Germline V gives CDR1 SGHRS, CDR2 YFSETQ. The V gene lost 2 bases and the J gene lost 4 bases, with 14 bases spanning the gap. This CDR3 region has 15 residues.

This sequence joins TRBV29-1 and TRBJ1-2; 8 positions agree with TRBD1. Unmatched junction bases numbered 9, after V lost 7 bases and J lost 8 bases. This CDR3 contains 12 residues. CDR1 SQVTM and CDR2 ANQGSEA come from the germline V gene. The CDR3 spells CSAVGQEMGYTF. The CDR3 coding sequence is TGCAGCGCCGTGGGACAGGAGATGGGCTACACCTTC.

The rearrangement uses TRBV5-1 and TRBJ2-6, with TRBD2 as a possible D gene (7 bases). Between the trimmed V and J ends, which lost 2 bases and 3 bases, there was a span of 12 bases. Per germline, CDR1 SGHRS and CDR2 YFSETQ. The length of the CDR3 is 16 residues. The CDR3 here is CASSFGGLSGANVLTF. CDR3 in DNA: TGCGCCAGCAGCTTCGGGGGGCTTAGTGGGGCCAACGTCCTGACTTTC.

The V gene is TRBV15, the J gene TRBJ2-3, with D possibly TRBD1 on 6 matching bases. The germline gives CDR1 LNHNV, CDR2 YYDKDF (reference sequence). V was pared by 9 bases and J by 2 bases, with 12 bases between. The CDR3 totals 13 residues. In DNA, the CDR3 is TGTGCCACGTCAGGGGCCTACACAGATACGCAGTATTTT. It is translated as CATSGAYTDTQYF.

The chain carries TRBV5-1 and TRBJ2-5, with 14 bases lining up with TRBD2. Germline V gene data show CDR1 as SGHRS and CDR2 as YFSETQ. Germline trimming cut 1 base from V and 1 base from J; bases unmatched to any gene: 3. This CDR3 spans 17 amino acids. The CDR3 coding sequence is TGCGCCAGCAGCTTGCGGACTAGCGGGGGGCCCCAAGAGACCCAGTACTTC. Translation gives CASSLRTSGGPQETQYF.

The chain joins TRBV9 to TRBJ2-5; 11 bases map to TRBD2. The CDR3 totals 16 residues. J was trimmed by 7 bases and V by 0 bases; bases with no gene match: 8. CDR1 is SGDLS and CDR2 is YYNGEE in the germline V gene. The CDR3 is CASSVGLAGSGGTQYF. The CDR3 DNA reads TGTGCCAGCAGCGTAGGACTAGCGGGGTCGGGCGGGACCCAGTACTTC. The full variable domain, completed using reference TRBV9 and TRBJ2-5, is DSGVTQTPKHLITATGQRVTLRCSPRSGDLSVYWYQQSLDQGLQFLIQYYNGEERAKGNILERFSAQQFPDLHSELNLSSLELGDSALYFCASSVGLAGSGGTQYFGPGTRLLVL.

This clone was seen a few times. The V gene is TRBV28, the J gene TRBJ2-5; 7 nucleotides agree with TRBD1. V lost 11 bases to trimming and J lost 5 bases; unmatched junction nucleotides: 8. Germline V gene lookup returns CDR1 MDHEN and CDR2 SYDVKM. The CDR3 is made up of 12 amino acids. In nucleotides, the CDR3 is TGTGCCGCCGGCCGAGGGGGCGAGACCCAGTACTTC. Its protein product is CAAGRGGETQYF. Supplemented by reference TRBV28 and TRBJ2-5, the full variable domain reads DVKVTQSSRYLVKRTGEKVFLECVQDMDHENMFWYRQDPGLGLRLIYFSYDVKMKEKGDIPEGYSVSREKKERFSLILESASTNQTSMYLCAAGRGGETQYFGPGTRLLVL.

The chain joins TRBV28 to TRBJ1-2; weak D call: TRBD1 (5 bases). With 7 bases removed from V and 4 bases from J, the gap between germline ends came to 13 bases. Germline lookup yields CDR1 MDHEN and CDR2 SYDVKM. This CDR3 contains 13 residues. CDR3 in amino acids: CASTLRVAYGYTF. The CDR3 DNA reads TGTGCCAGCACCCTCAGGGTAGCCTATGGCTACACCTTC.

The chain carries TRBV5-6 and TRBJ1-6; no reliable D call. V lost 0 bases and J 7 bases, leaving 8 bases between the germline ends. CDR1 is SGHDT and CDR2 is YYEEEE in the germline V gene. This CDR3 comprises 14 residues. This CDR3 is CASSLVFGNSPLHF. The CDR3, as DNA: TGTGCCAGCAGCTTGGTTTTCGGGAATTCACCCCTCCACTTT.

This clone was seen a handful of times. This chain connects TRBV7-2 to TRBJ2-1; 8 bases agree with TRBD2. This CDR3 is built from 15 residues. V lost 5 bases and J lost 7; bases outside the gene matches: 10. Germline V gives CDR1 SGHTA, CDR2 FQGNSA. CDR3 protein: CASSPGGPRFNEQFF. The CDR3 DNA is TGTGCCAGCAGCCCGGGGGGGCCCCGGTTTAATGAGCAGTTCTTC. The full variable domain, its missing parts supplied by reference TRBV7-2 and TRBJ2-1, is GAGVSQSPSNKVTEKGKDVELRCDPISGHTALYWYRQSLGQGLEFLIYFQGNSAPDKSGLPSDRFSAERTGGSVSTLTIQRTQQEDSAVYLCASSPGGPRFNEQFFGPGTRLTVL.